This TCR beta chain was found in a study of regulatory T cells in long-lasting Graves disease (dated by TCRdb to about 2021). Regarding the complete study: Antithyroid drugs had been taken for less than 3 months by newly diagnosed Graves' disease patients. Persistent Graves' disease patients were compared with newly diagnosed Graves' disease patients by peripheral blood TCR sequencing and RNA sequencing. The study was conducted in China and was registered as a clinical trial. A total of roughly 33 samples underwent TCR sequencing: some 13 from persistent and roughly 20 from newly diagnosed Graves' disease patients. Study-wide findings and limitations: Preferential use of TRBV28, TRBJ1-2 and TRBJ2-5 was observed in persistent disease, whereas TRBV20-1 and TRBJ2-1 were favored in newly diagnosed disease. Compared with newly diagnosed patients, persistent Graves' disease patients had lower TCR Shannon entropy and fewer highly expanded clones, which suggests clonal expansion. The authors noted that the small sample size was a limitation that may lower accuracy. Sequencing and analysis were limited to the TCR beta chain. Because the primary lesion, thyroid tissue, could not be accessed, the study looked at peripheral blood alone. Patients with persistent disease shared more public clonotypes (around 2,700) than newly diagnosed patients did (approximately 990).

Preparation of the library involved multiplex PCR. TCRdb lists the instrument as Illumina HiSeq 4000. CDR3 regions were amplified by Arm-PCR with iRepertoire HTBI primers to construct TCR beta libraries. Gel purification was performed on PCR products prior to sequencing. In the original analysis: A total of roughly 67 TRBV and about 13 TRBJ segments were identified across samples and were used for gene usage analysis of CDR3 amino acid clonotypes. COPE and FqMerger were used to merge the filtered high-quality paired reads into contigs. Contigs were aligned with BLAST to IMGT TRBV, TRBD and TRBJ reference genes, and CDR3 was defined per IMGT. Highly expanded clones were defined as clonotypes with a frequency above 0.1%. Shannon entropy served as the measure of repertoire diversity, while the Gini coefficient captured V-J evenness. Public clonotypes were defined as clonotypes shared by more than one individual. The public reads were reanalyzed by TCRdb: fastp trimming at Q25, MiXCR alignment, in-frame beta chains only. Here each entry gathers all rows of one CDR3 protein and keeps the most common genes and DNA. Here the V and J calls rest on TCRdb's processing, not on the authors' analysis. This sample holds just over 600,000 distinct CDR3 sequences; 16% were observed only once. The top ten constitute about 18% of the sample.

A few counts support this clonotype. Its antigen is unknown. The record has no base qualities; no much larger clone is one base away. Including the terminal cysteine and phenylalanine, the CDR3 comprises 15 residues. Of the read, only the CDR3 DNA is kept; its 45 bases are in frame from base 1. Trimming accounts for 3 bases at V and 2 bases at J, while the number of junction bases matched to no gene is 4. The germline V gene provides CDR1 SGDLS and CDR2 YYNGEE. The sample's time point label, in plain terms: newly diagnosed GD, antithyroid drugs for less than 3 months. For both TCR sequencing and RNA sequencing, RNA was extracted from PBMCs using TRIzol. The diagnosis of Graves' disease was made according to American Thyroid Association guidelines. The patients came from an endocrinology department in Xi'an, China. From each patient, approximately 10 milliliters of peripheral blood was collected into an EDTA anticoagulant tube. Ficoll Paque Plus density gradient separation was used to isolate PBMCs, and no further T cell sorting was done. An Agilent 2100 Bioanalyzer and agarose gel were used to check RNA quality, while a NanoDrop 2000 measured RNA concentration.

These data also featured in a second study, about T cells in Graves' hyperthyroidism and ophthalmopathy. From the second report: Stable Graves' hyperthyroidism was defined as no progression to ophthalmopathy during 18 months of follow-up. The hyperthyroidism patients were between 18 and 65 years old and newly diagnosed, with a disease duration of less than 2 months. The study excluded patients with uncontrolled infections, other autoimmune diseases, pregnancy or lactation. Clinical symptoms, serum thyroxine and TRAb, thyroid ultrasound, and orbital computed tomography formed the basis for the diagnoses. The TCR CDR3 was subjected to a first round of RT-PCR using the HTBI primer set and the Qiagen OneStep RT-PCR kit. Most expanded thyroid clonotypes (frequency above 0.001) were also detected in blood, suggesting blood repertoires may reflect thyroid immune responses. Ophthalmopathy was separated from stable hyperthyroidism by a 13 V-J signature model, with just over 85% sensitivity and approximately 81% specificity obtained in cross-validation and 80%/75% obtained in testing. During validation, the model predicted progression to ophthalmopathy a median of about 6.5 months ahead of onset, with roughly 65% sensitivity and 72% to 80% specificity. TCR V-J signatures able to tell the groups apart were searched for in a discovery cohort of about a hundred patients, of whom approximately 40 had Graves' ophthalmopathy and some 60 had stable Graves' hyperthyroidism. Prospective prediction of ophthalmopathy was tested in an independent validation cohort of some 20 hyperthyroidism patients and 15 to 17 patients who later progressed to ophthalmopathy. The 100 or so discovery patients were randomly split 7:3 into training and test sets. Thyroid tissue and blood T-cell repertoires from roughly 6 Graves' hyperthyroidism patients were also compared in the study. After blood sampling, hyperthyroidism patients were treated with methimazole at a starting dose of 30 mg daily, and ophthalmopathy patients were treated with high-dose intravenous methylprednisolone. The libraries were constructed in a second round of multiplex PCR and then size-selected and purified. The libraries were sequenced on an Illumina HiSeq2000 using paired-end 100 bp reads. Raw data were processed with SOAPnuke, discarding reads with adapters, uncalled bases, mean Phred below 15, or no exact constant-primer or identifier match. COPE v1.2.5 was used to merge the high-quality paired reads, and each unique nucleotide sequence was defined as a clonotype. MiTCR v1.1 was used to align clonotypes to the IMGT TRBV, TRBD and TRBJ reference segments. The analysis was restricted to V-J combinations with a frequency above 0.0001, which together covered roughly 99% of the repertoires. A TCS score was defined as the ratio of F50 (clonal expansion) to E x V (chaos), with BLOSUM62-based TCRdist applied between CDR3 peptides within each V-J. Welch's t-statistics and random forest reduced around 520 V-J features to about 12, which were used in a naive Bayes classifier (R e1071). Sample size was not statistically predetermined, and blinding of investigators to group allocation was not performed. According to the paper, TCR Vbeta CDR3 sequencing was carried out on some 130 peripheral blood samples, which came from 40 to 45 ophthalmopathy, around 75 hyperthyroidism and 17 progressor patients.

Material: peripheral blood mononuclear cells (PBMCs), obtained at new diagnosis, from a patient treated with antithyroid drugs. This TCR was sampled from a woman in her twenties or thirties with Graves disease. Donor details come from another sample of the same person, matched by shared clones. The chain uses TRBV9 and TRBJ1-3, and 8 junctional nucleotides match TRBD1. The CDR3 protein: CASSASTGAGNTIYF. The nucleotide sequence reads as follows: TGTGCCAGCAGCGCCTCGACAGGGGCTGGAAACACCATATATTTT.